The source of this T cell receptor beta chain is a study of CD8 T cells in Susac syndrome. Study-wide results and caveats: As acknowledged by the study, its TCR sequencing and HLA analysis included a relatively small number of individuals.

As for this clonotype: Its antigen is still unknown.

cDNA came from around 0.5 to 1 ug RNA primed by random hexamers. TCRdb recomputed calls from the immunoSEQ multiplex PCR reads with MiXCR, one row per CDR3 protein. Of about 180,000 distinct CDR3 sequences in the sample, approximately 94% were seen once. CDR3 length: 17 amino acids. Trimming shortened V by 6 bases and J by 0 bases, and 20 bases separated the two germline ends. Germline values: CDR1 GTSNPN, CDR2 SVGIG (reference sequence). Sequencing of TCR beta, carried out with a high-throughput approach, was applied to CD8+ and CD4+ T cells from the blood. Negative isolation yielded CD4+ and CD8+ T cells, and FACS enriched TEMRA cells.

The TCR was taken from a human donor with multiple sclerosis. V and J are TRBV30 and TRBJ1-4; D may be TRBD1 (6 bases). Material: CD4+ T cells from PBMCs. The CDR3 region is CACYPTGGAATNEKLFF. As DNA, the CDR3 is TGTGCCTGCTACCCGACAGGAGGGGCGGCAACTAATGAAAAACTGTTTTTT.